This is a list of T cell receptor beta chains from one sample in a study of T cell changes during pregnancy in multiple sclerosis. Method: immunoSEQ multiplex PCR; TCRdb's copy keeps in-frame clones and lacks some. The repertoire holds approximately 99,000 clones, with 90% as singletons. The sample in question was peripheral blood, obtained in the second trimester of pregnancy. The receptors shown here come from a female donor in good health, enrolled as a control in a pregnancy study. The CDR3 runs from the conserved cysteine through the conserved F or W. Fields, in order: J gene, CDR3 length, clone size, D gene, V gene, CDR3 DNA, CDR3 protein. The D gene is left open where the match is weak. Expanded clones are given a class, and other clones once, few, many or no size at all.

J: TRBJ2-2; length: 14; size: once; D: -; V: TRBV6-1; DNA: TGTGCCAGCAGTGTCAAACAGTACGCCGGGGAGCTGTTTTTT; CDR3: CASSVKQYAGELFF
J: TRBJ1-1; length: 11; size: -; D: -; V: TRBV5-6; DNA: TGTGCCAGCAGCGCACGACAGGAAGCTTTCTTT; CDR3: CASSARQEAFF
J: TRBJ2-3; length: 15; size: -; D: TRBD2; V: TRBV5-1; DNA: TGCGCCACCAAACCGTATAGCGGGACCGGGGATACGCAGTATTTT; CDR3: CATKPYSGTGDTQYF
J: TRBJ2-3; length: 16; size: -; D: TRBD2; V: TRBV2; DNA: TGTGCCAGCAGTGAGCGGGTAGCGGGGGCCACAGATACGCAGTATTTT; CDR3: CASSERVAGATDTQYF
J: TRBJ1-4; length: 14; size: -; D: -; V: TRBV5-1; DNA: TGCGCCAGCAGCTTATACAGTTCTAATGAAAAACTGTTTTTT; CDR3: CASSLYSSNEKLFF
J: TRBJ1-3; length: 15; size: once; D: -; V: TRBV7-9; DNA: TGTGCCAGCAGTCAACCCGGACAGACCGGAAACACCATATATTTT; CDR3: CASSQPGQTGNTIYF
J: TRBJ2-1; length: 13; size: -; D: -; V: TRBV12-5; DNA: TGTGCTAGTGGTTTGTGGCAGGGTGGGGAGCAGTTCTTC; CDR3: CASGLWQGGEQFF
J: TRBJ1-1; length: 11; size: few; D: -; V: TRBV23-1; DNA: TGCGCCAGGGTGTGGTGCGCTGAAGCTTTCTTT; CDR3: CARVWCAEAFF
J: TRBJ1-4; length: 15; size: -; D: -; V: TRBV7-9; DNA: TGTGCCAGCAGCCCTTCGGGACTGACTAATGAAAAACTGTTTTTT; CDR3: CASSPSGLTNEKLFF
J: TRBJ1-1; length: 17; size: -; D: -; V: TRBV7-6; DNA: TGTGCCAGCAGCGCCCAGGGGAGGGGCGAGGGTACATTGGTGGCTTTCTTT; CDR3: CASSAQGRGEGTLVAFF
J: TRBJ1-3; length: 14; size: -; D: -; V: TRBV30; DNA: TGTGCCTGGAGTCCGGGGGGCTCTGGAAACACCATATATTTT; CDR3: CAWSPGGSGNTIYF
J: TRBJ2-4; length: 10; size: -; D: -; V: TRBV6-1; DNA: TGTGCCAGCAGGAGCAGGGGTGTGTACTTC; CDR3: CASRSRGVYF
J: TRBJ1-2; length: 14; size: -; D: TRBD1; V: TRBV2; DNA: TGTGCCAGTTACCGGGACAGGGAGTTATATGGCTACACCTTC; CDR3: CASYRDRELYGYTF
J: TRBJ2-3; length: 13; size: -; D: -; V: TRBV29-1; DNA: TGCAGCGTTGATCAGGGGATCACAGATACGCAGTATTTT; CDR3: CSVDQGITDTQYF
J: TRBJ1-5; length: 15; size: -; D: -; V: TRBV5-1; DNA: TGCGCCAGCAGCTTAACAGGGAGTAGCAATCAGCCCCAGCATTTT; CDR3: CASSLTGSSNQPQHF
J: TRBJ1-5; length: 16; size: -; D: -; V: TRBV19; DNA: TGTGCCAGTAGTATCTGGGCGGGAAAGCCAAATCAGCCCCAGCATTTT; CDR3: CASSIWAGKPNQPQHF
J: TRBJ2-3; length: 18; size: -; D: -; V: TRBV15; DNA: TGTGCCACCAGCAGAGATGTTTGGTTGGCAGGGGCCGCAGATACGCAGTATTTT; CDR3: CATSRDVWLAGAADTQYF
J: TRBJ2-3; length: 15; size: -; D: -; V: TRBV27; DNA: TGTGCCAGCAGTTTGCACCCATCCTACAGGGCGGGGCAGTATTTT; CDR3: CASSLHPSYRAGQYF
J: TRBJ2-7; length: 15; size: -; D: TRBD2; V: TRBV19; DNA: TGTGCCAGTAGTATAGCATGGACTAGCACCTACGAGCAGTACTTC; CDR3: CASSIAWTSTYEQYF
J: TRBJ1-2; length: 15; size: -; D: -; V: TRBV27; DNA: TGTGCCAGCAGGGCCAGGGGATATGAAAACTATGGCTACACCTTC; CDR3: CASRARGYENYGYTF
J: TRBJ2-1; length: 14; size: -; D: -; V: TRBV10-1; DNA: TGCGCCAGCAGTCCCTTCGGGGTGGGCGGCGAGCAGTTCTTC; CDR3: CASSPFGVGGEQFF
J: TRBJ2-7; length: 15; size: -; D: -; V: TRBV4-3; DNA: TGCGCCAGCAGCCAAGTAGCTAATCACCGGTACGAGCAGTACTTC; CDR3: CASSQVANHRYEQYF
J: TRBJ1-5; length: 16; size: -; D: TRBD1; V: TRBV19; DNA: TGTGCCAGTAGTTCCCCGACAGGGATGGGCAATCAGCCCCAGCATTTT; CDR3: CASSSPTGMGNQPQHF
J: TRBJ1-2; length: 15; size: -; D: TRBD1; V: TRBV6-5; DNA: TGTGCCAGCAGTTACCCCGGGACAGCCAACTATGGCTACACCTTC; CDR3: CASSYPGTANYGYTF
J: TRBJ1-3; length: 16; size: -; D: -; V: TRBV25-1; DNA: TGTGCCAGCAGTGGACGAACCGGGACAACTGGAAACACCATATATTTT; CDR3: CASSGRTGTTGNTIYF
J: TRBJ1-1; length: 14; size: -; D: -; V: TRBV18; DNA: TGTGCCAGCTCACCATTAGCTCTAGCCGCTGAAGCTTTCTTT; CDR3: CASSPLALAAEAFF
J: TRBJ2-2; length: 14; size: -; D: TRBD1; V: TRBV6-1; DNA: TGTGCCAGCACGAACAGGGGGAACACCGGGGAGCTGTTTTTT; CDR3: CASTNRGNTGELFF
J: TRBJ2-5; length: 14; size: -; D: TRBD2; V: TRBV7-2; DNA: TGTGCCAGCAGCCCAAGTCGGGGGGGAGAGACCCAGTACTTC; CDR3: CASSPSRGGETQYF
J: TRBJ2-7; length: 14; size: -; D: TRBD2; V: TRBV4-2; DNA: TGTGCCAGCAGCCATAGCGGGGGATCCTACGAGCAGTACTTC; CDR3: CASSHSGGSYEQYF
J: TRBJ2-2; length: 17; size: -; D: TRBD2; V: TRBV6-1; DNA: TGTGCCAGCAGTGTTCGTCTAGCGGGCATTAACACCGGGGAGCTGTTTTTT; CDR3: CASSVRLAGINTGELFF
J: TRBJ2-7; length: 16; size: -; D: -; V: TRBV7-6; DNA: TGTGCCAGCAGCTTAGAAATGGTTGGCAGCTCCTACGAGCAGTACTTC; CDR3: CASSLEMVGSSYEQYF
J: TRBJ1-4; length: 14; size: -; D: TRBD1; V: TRBV28; DNA: TGTGCCAGCAGGTTGACAGGGGTTAATGAAAAACTGTTTTTT; CDR3: CASRLTGVNEKLFF
J: TRBJ2-5; length: 17; size: -; D: -; V: TRBV5-4; DNA: TGTGCCAGCAGCTTGGCCGTAAATCGACAGCTCCAAGAGACCCAGTACTTC; CDR3: CASSLAVNRQLQETQYF
J: TRBJ1-5; length: 14; size: -; D: TRBD1; V: TRBV7-2; DNA: TGTGCCAGCAGCTCGCGGGGACAGGATCAGCCCCAGCATTTT; CDR3: CASSSRGQDQPQHF
J: TRBJ1-2; length: 12; size: once; D: -; V: TRBV7-9; DNA: TGTGCCAGCAGAAAAAACAGGGATGGCTACACCTTC; CDR3: CASRKNRDGYTF
J: TRBJ1-4; length: 13; size: once; D: -; V: TRBV6-5; DNA: TGTGCCAGCAGTTCTCGAACTAATGAAAAACTGTTTTTT; CDR3: CASSSRTNEKLFF
J: TRBJ1-1; length: 14; size: -; D: TRBD1; V: TRBV5-6; DNA: TGTGCCAGCAGCCCGGGACAGGGCCCCACTGAAGCTTTCTTT; CDR3: CASSPGQGPTEAFF
J: TRBJ2-3; length: 11; size: -; D: -; V: TRBV19; DNA: TGTGCCTCGAGGGATGAAGATACGCAGTATTTT; CDR3: CASRDEDTQYF
J: TRBJ2-1; length: 16; size: once; D: -; V: TRBV27; DNA: TGTGCCAGCAGCTCAACCCGGGGTACAGGGACCAATGAGCAGTTCTTC; CDR3: CASSSTRGTGTNEQFF
J: TRBJ1-5; length: 13; size: -; D: -; V: TRBV7-2; DNA: TGTGCCAGCAGCTTAGAAGGGGATCAGCCCCAGCATTTT; CDR3: CASSLEGDQPQHF
J: TRBJ1-1; length: 14; size: -; D: -; V: TRBV6-1; DNA: TGTGCCAGCAGTGTGAAAATGGGGAGCACTGAAGCTTTCTTT; CDR3: CASSVKMGSTEAFF
J: TRBJ2-7; length: 13; size: -; D: -; V: TRBV18; DNA: TGTGCCAGCTCACCAGCGACTCTCTACGAGCAGTACTTC; CDR3: CASSPATLYEQYF
J: TRBJ1-1; length: 14; size: -; D: -; V: TRBV5-1; DNA: TGCGCCAGCAGCCCCCTTCTAGGGAACACTGAAGCTTTCTTT; CDR3: CASSPLLGNTEAFF
J: TRBJ1-1; length: 14; size: -; D: -; V: TRBV11-2; DNA: TGTGCCAGCAGCTTATGGCAGGGTGCCACTGAAGCTTTCTTT; CDR3: CASSLWQGATEAFF
J: TRBJ2-7; length: 15; size: once; D: -; V: TRBV11-3; DNA: TGTGCCAGCAGCTTGGGCCCTGCGGGCTCCTACGAGCAGTACTTC; CDR3: CASSLGPAGSYEQYF
J: TRBJ1-4; length: 15; size: -; D: -; V: TRBV5-6; DNA: TGTGCCAGCAGCTTGGTGGCAGGGCCTAATGAAAAACTGTTTTTT; CDR3: CASSLVAGPNEKLFF
J: TRBJ1-6; length: 14; size: -; D: TRBD1; V: TRBV2; DNA: TGTGCCAGCAGTCTTACAGGGGATGGTTCACCCCTCCACTTT; CDR3: CASSLTGDGSPLHF
J: TRBJ2-2; length: 14; size: -; D: -; V: TRBV19; DNA: TGTGCCAGTAGTCTACCGGGGGTAGCCGGGGAGCTGTTTTTT; CDR3: CASSLPGVAGELFF
J: TRBJ2-3; length: 16; size: -; D: -; V: TRBV21-1; DNA: TGTGCCAGCAGCAAAGAATTAGACAGGAGCACAGATACGCAGTATTTT; CDR3: CASSKELDRSTDTQYF
J: TRBJ2-3; length: 16; size: -; D: TRBD1; V: TRBV5-1; DNA: TGCGCCAGCAGCTTGGCCGGGACAGGGGGTTCAGATACGCAGTATTTT; CDR3: CASSLAGTGGSDTQYF
J: TRBJ2-1; length: 15; size: -; D: TRBD2; V: TRBV6-5; DNA: TGTGCCAGCAGTAAGACTAGCGGCGTCTACAATGAGCAGTTCTTC; CDR3: CASSKTSGVYNEQFF
J: TRBJ2-1; length: 15; size: once; D: TRBD2; V: TRBV27; DNA: TGTGCCAGCAGCCAAGCGGGGGGGCCCTACAATGAGCAGTTCTTC; CDR3: CASSQAGGPYNEQFF
J: TRBJ1-3; length: 12; size: -; D: -; V: TRBV6-6; DNA: TGTGCCAGCACCTTAGCTGGAAACACCATATATTTT; CDR3: CASTLAGNTIYF